A selection of T cell receptor beta chains follows, all from one sample in a study of cytomegalovirus exposure and HLA in healthy donors. The repertoire was sequenced with immunoSEQ multiplex PCR; TCRdb's copy has only in-frame clones and lacks some. The sample holds about 120,000 clones, roughly a tenth seen once. The material sequenced was PBMCs. The source of these receptors is a woman aged 18-35 years in good health and CMV-seropositive. Both conserved end residues are part of each CDR3. Fields, in order: D gene, V gene, clone size, J gene, CDR3 protein, CDR3 DNA. A D gene is named only where the DNA matches it firmly. The size entry is marked missing in some rows and otherwise reads once, few, many or a size class.

D: NA; V: TRBV7-9; size: NA; J: TRBJ1-4; CDR3: CASSAYAQGRTNEKLFF; DNA: TGTGCCAGCAGCGCATATGCCCAGGGAAGGACTAATGAAAAACTGTTTTTT
D: NA; V: TRBV30; size: NA; J: TRBJ2-4; CDR3: CAWKDGRAIQYF; DNA: TGTGCCTGGAAGGACGGGCGGGCGATTCAGTACTTC
D: NA; V: TRBV5-6; size: NA; J: TRBJ2-3; CDR3: CASSLTGKWAVTDTQYF; DNA: TGTGCCAGCAGCTTGACAGGGAAGTGGGCCGTGACAGATACGCAGTATTTT
D: TRBD1; V: TRBV5-1; size: NA; J: TRBJ1-5; CDR3: CASSLTGTGDQPQHF; DNA: TGCGCCAGCAGCTTGACCGGGACAGGGGATCAGCCCCAGCATTTT
D: NA; V: TRBV25-1; size: NA; J: TRBJ1-4; CDR3: CASSDSPQTGLNEKLFF; DNA: TGTGCCAGCAGTGACTCCCCCCAAACAGGGCTTAATGAAAAACTGTTTTTT
D: NA; V: TRBV18; size: few; J: TRBJ1-3; CDR3: CASSPQDSGNTIYF; DNA: TGTGCCAGCTCACCACAGGACAGCGGAAACACCATATATTTT
D: TRBD1; V: TRBV7-2; size: few; J: TRBJ1-3; CDR3: CASSRTGGENTIYF; DNA: TGTGCCAGCAGCAGGACAGGGGGCGAAAACACCATATATTTT
D: NA; V: TRBV7-2; size: NA; J: TRBJ1-3; CDR3: CASSLMAEGNTIYF; DNA: TGTGCCAGCAGCTTAATGGCAGAAGGAAACACCATATATTTT
D: TRBD2; V: TRBV13; size: NA; J: TRBJ2-1; CDR3: CASSLAGTSSYNEQFF; DNA: TGTGCCAGCAGCTTAGCTGGGACTAGCTCCTACAATGAGCAGTTCTTC
D: TRBD1; V: TRBV19; size: many; J: TRBJ1-3; CDR3: CASSILTGGSGNTIYF; DNA: TGTGCCAGTAGTATTCTTACAGGGGGATCTGGAAACACCATATATTTT
D: NA; V: TRBV7-6; size: NA; J: TRBJ1-1; CDR3: CASSLTGSPNTEAFF; DNA: TGTGCCAGCAGCTTGACTGGGAGTCCCAACACTGAAGCTTTCTTT
D: TRBD2; V: TRBV7-9; size: few; J: TRBJ2-5; CDR3: CASSLGTSAFQETQYF; DNA: TGTGCCAGCAGCTTAGGGACTAGTGCTTTCCAAGAGACCCAGTACTTC
D: NA; V: TRBV7-9; size: few; J: TRBJ1-1; CDR3: CASSSPTENTEAFF; DNA: TGTGCCAGCAGCTCACCGACAGAGAACACTGAAGCTTTCTTT
D: TRBD1; V: TRBV11-2; size: few; J: TRBJ2-5; CDR3: CASSEGQGLEWAQYF; DNA: TGTGCCAGCAGCGAGGGACAGGGGCTGGAGTGGGCCCAGTACTTC
D: NA; V: TRBV11-3; size: few; J: TRBJ2-7; CDR3: CASSLTEAQQYF; DNA: TGTGCCAGCAGCTTAACTGAGGCACAGCAGTACTTC
D: NA; V: TRBV2; size: NA; J: TRBJ2-6; CDR3: CASMGFGANVLTF; DNA: TGTGCCAGCATGGGGTTTGGGGCCAACGTCCTGACATTC
D: NA; V: TRBV28; size: once; J: TRBJ1-1; CDR3: CASKFTGYTEAFF; DNA: TGTGCCAGCAAATTTACGGGGTACACTGAAGCTTTCTTT
D: NA; V: TRBV10-3; size: few; J: TRBJ1-1; CDR3: CAISEAGRNTEAFF; DNA: TGTGCCATCAGTGAGGCGGGTCGGAACACTGAAGCTTTCTTT
D: NA; V: TRBV30; size: NA; J: TRBJ1-3; CDR3: CAWRTGTSGNTIYF; DNA: TGTGCCTGGAGGACGGGAACCTCTGGAAACACCATATATTTT
D: NA; V: TRBV6-1; size: NA; J: TRBJ2-7; CDR3: CASHLGSPSYEQYF; DNA: TGTGCCAGCCACCTCGGGAGTCCTTCCTACGAGCAGTACTTC
D: TRBD1; V: TRBV14; size: few; J: TRBJ2-7; CDR3: CASSPETGQGPGGYEQYF; DNA: TGTGCCAGCAGCCCCGAGACGGGACAGGGACCGGGTGGGTACGAGCAGTACTTC
D: NA; V: TRBV30; size: NA; J: TRBJ2-2; CDR3: CAWTRQSNTGELFF; DNA: TGTGCCTGGACTAGACAGAGTAACACCGGGGAGCTGTTTTTT
D: TRBD2; V: TRBV9; size: few; J: TRBJ2-3; CDR3: CASSQGLAESTDTQYF; DNA: TGTGCCAGCAGCCAAGGACTAGCCGAGAGCACAGATACGCAGTATTTT
D: NA; V: TRBV29-1; size: NA; J: TRBJ1-1; CDR3: CSVPGNTEAFF; DNA: TGCAGCGTTCCAGGGAACACTGAAGCTTTCTTT
D: NA; V: TRBV11-3; size: NA; J: TRBJ1-2; CDR3: CASSWEDLGYTF; DNA: TGTGCCAGCAGCTGGGAGGATCTTGGCTACACCTTC
D: NA; V: TRBV5-3; size: few; J: TRBJ2-7; CDR3: CARSSKTGSTYEQYF; DNA: TGTGCCAGAAGCTCAAAGACAGGTTCCACCTACGAGCAGTACTTC
D: NA; V: TRBV28; size: few; J: TRBJ1-3; CDR3: CASSLQTNTIYF; DNA: TGTGCCAGCAGTTTGCAAACTAACACCATATATTTT
D: TRBD1; V: TRBV6-6; size: few; J: TRBJ2-1; CDR3: CATERQGYNEQFF; DNA: TGTGCCACGGAAAGACAGGGTTACAATGAGCAGTTCTTC
D: TRBD2; V: TRBV4-1; size: few; J: TRBJ2-3; CDR3: CASSQEGLAGRDTQYF; DNA: TGCGCCAGCAGCCAAGAGGGCCTAGCGGGGAGGGATACGCAGTATTTT
D: NA; V: TRBV5-5; size: few; J: TRBJ2-5; CDR3: CASCLYHSGPDQETQYF; DNA: TGTGCCAGCTGCTTGTATCACAGCGGACCGGATCAAGAGACCCAGTACTTC
D: TRBD2; V: TRBV10-3; size: NA; J: TRBJ2-2; CDR3: CAIRTGTSGSTGELFF; DNA: TGTGCCATCAGAACCGGGACTAGCGGGAGTACCGGGGAGCTGTTTTTT
D: TRBD1; V: TRBV7-8; size: few; J: TRBJ2-7; CDR3: CASSLDRGFPYEQYF; DNA: TGTGCCAGCAGCTTAGACAGGGGGTTCCCCTACGAGCAGTACTTC
D: TRBD2; V: TRBV14; size: few; J: TRBJ2-3; CDR3: CASSLAGADTQYF; DNA: TGTGCCAGCAGCCTAGCGGGAGCAGATACGCAGTATTTT
D: TRBD2; V: TRBV11-2; size: few; J: TRBJ2-5; CDR3: CASSFAGAETQYF; DNA: TGTGCCAGCAGCTTCGCGGGAGCGGAGACCCAGTACTTC
D: TRBD1; V: TRBV9; size: NA; J: TRBJ2-6; CDR3: CASSVGGTGPNLANVLTF; DNA: TGTGCCAGCAGCGTAGGAGGGACAGGGCCCAATCTGGCCAACGTCCTGACTTTC
D: NA; V: TRBV28; size: NA; J: TRBJ1-1; CDR3: CASSLWTSTEAFF; DNA: TGTGCCAGCAGTTTATGGACAAGCACTGAAGCTTTCTTT
D: NA; V: TRBV2; size: NA; J: TRBJ1-2; CDR3: CASGTTALYGYTF; DNA: TGTGCCAGCGGAACCACAGCCCTCTATGGCTACACCTTC
D: TRBD1; V: TRBV13; size: NA; J: TRBJ2-7; CDR3: CASSVSLTGPPYEQYF; DNA: TGTGCCAGCAGCGTCTCCTTGACAGGGCCGCCCTACGAGCAGTACTTC
D: NA; V: TRBV4-1; size: NA; J: TRBJ2-7; CDR3: CASSLVKGDEKEQYF; DNA: TGCGCCAGCAGCCTCGTCAAGGGGGACGAAAAGGAGCAGTACTTC
D: NA; V: TRBV10-3; size: NA; J: TRBJ1-1; CDR3: CAISESYGRGGNTEAFF; DNA: TGTGCCATCAGTGAGTCATACGGCCGGGGGGGTAACACTGAAGCTTTCTTT
D: NA; V: TRBV5-4; size: NA; J: TRBJ2-7; CDR3: CASSLSGTTYEQYF; DNA: TGTGCCAGCAGCTTATCCGGGACAACCTACGAGCAGTACTTC
D: TRBD2; V: TRBV29-1; size: NA; J: TRBJ2-3; CDR3: CSVEGVLAGDTQYF; DNA: TGCAGCGTTGAAGGGGTCTTAGCGGGGGATACGCAGTATTTT
D: TRBD2; V: TRBV6-1; size: NA; J: TRBJ2-3; CDR3: CASSELPSGTPSTDTQYF; DNA: TGTGCCAGCAGTGAACTGCCTAGCGGGACCCCTAGCACAGATACGCAGTATTTT
D: NA; V: TRBV6-1; size: few; J: TRBJ1-1; CDR3: CASRGGPDFGEAFF; DNA: TGTGCCAGCAGGGGGGGACCTGACTTCGGGGAAGCTTTCTTT
D: NA; V: TRBV30; size: NA; J: TRBJ1-3; CDR3: CAWGQQRNTIYF; DNA: TGTGCCTGGGGACAGCAGCGAAACACCATATATTTT
D: TRBD2; V: TRBV27; size: few; J: TRBJ2-3; CDR3: CASSSRLAEPHRDTQYF; DNA: TGTGCCAGCAGTTCTAGACTAGCGGAGCCCCACCGGGATACGCAGTATTTT
D: NA; V: TRBV19; size: few; J: TRBJ2-1; CDR3: CASSIFPTSSYGNEQFF; DNA: TGTGCCAGTAGTATCTTTCCCACTAGCAGCTACGGGAATGAGCAGTTCTTC
D: NA; V: TRBV5-4; size: few; J: TRBJ2-2; CDR3: CASSSYTGELFF; DNA: TGTGCCAGCAGCTCGTACACCGGGGAGCTGTTTTTT
D: TRBD2; V: TRBV27; size: few; J: TRBJ2-7; CDR3: CASSNLRGRPYEQYF; DNA: TGTGCCAGCAGTAACCTTCGCGGGAGACCCTACGAGCAGTACTTC
D: NA; V: TRBV25-1; size: few; J: TRBJ1-1; CDR3: CASSEFETEAFF; DNA: TGTGCCAGCAGTGAATTCGAAACAGAAGCTTTCTTT
D: NA; V: TRBV18; size: few; J: TRBJ2-6; CDR3: CASSPGTLTGPSGANVLTF; DNA: TGTGCCAGCTCACCGGGGACCCTGACAGGTCCTTCTGGGGCCAACGTCCTGACTTTC
D: TRBD1; V: TRBV7-9; size: few; J: TRBJ1-5; CDR3: CASSPSGDRGNQPQHF; DNA: TGTGCCAGCAGCCCAAGCGGGGACAGGGGGAATCAGCCCCAGCATTTT
D: NA; V: TRBV2; size: NA; J: TRBJ2-5; CDR3: CASRVVAGLRFWETQYF; DNA: TGTGCCAGCAGGGTTGTTGCGGGACTCAGGTTTTGGGAGACCCAGTACTTC
D: TRBD2; V: TRBV6-5; size: few; J: TRBJ2-5; CDR3: CASSYSTSGETQYF; DNA: TGTGCCAGCAGTTACTCGACTAGCGGAGAGACCCAGTACTTC
D: TRBD2; V: TRBV7-9; size: few; J: TRBJ2-7; CDR3: CASSLVTGSGTSYEQYF; DNA: TGTGCCAGCAGCTTAGTTACGGGTAGCGGGACCTCCTACGAGCAGTACTTC